By frequency in the sample, the clone carrying this TCR beta chain is medium-sized. The sample belongs to a study of sequential checkpoint blockade in melanoma. The wider study: Each arm's sequence ended with maintenance nivolumab.

The CDR3 runs 14 residues. The trim removed 5 bases at V and 4 bases at J, leaving 8 bases unmatched. CDR1 is SEHNR and CDR2 is FQNEAQ in the germline V gene (reference sequence). Treatment specified: randomized to nivolumab then ipilimumab (arm A) or the reverse (arm B). Clones were sequenced by immunoSEQ multiplex PCR, and TCRdb holds only the in-frame ones, with some missing. The sample shows about 28,000 clones, 75% to 85% of them seen only once. V usage is TRBV7-9 and J usage is TRBJ2-7; 7 nucleotides align to TRBD2. This TCR came from a human donor with melanoma. The sample was CD8+ T cells sorted from blood (inferred from file names), taken from a patient given nivolumab and ipilimumab in sequence. The DNA for the CDR3 is TGTGCCAGCAGCCGACCGACTAGCCCGTACGAGCAGTACTTC. It specifies CASSRPTSPYEQYF.